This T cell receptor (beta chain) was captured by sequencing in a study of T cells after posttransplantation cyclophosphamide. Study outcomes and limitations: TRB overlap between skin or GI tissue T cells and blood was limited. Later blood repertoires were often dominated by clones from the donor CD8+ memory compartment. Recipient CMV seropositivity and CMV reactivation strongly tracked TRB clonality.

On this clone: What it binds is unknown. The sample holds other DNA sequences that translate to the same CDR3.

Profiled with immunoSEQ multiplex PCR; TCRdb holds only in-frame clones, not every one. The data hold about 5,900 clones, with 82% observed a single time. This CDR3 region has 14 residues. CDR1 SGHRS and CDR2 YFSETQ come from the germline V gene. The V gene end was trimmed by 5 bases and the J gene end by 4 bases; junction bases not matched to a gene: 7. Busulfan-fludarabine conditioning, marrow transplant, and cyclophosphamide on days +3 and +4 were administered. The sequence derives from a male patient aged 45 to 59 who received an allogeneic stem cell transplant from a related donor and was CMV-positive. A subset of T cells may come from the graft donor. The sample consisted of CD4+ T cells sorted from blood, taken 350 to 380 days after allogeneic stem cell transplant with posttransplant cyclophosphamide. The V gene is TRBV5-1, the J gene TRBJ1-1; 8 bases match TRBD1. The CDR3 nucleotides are TGCGCCAGCAGTTGGGGAGGACAGGGCACTGAAGCTTTCTTT. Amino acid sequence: CASSWGGQGTEAFF.